This T cell receptor beta chain was recovered during a study of beta chain features in type 1 diabetes. Points from the study as a whole: When Type 1 diabetes patients were examined, their TCRB CDR3s proved moderately but significantly shorter in all four CD4+ subsets. PCR might pick shorter templates more often, in the same way for patients and controls. Within the patient group, naive, central memory and Treg TCRB repertoires appeared more similar to each other than within healthy donors.

Trimming removed 2 bases from V and 7 bases from J, with 17 bases in between. This CDR3 is built from 15 residues. In germline, CDR1 is SQVTM, CDR2 ANQGSEA. The authors took one heparinised blood draw, averaging approximately 120 mL, from each donor. Since all of the isolated RNA was reverse transcribed, expressed TCRB transcripts were what got sequenced. Here immunoSEQ multiplex PCR was the method, and the copy in TCRdb shows in-frame clones only, minus some. This repertoire shows about 240,000 clones, around 14% found once; its top ten account for about 0.018%. In the case of this clone: Its specificity is not known.

The receptor was isolated from a man aged 25-45 years with type 1 diabetes. V is TRBV29-1 and J is TRBJ2-2, with a weak D call TRBD1 (6 bases). The sample consisted of naive CD4+ T cells from blood. DNA of the CDR3: TGCAGCGTTGAACTCGGCAGGGGCAGGGACGGGGAGCTGTTTTTT. It is translated as CSVELGRGRDGELFF.